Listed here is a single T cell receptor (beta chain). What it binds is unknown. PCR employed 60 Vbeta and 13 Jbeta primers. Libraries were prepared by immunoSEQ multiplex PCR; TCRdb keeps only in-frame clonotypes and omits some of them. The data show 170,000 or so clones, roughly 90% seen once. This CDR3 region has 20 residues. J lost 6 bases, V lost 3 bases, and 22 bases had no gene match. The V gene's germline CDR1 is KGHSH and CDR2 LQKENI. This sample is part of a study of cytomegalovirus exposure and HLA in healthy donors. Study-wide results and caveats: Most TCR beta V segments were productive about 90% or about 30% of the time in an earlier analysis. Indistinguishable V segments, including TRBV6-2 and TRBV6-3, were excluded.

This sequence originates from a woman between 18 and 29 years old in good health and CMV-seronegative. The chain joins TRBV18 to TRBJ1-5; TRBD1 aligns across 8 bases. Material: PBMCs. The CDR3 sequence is CASSPRGGTGIDTPFQPQHF. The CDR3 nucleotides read TGTGCCAGCTCACCTAGGGGGGGGACAGGTATCGACACGCCCTTTCAGCCCCAGCATTTT.